The clone carrying this T cell receptor beta chain was seen only a few times. The antigen remains unidentified. The data were taken from a study of response to subunit inactivated influenza vaccine. Points from the study as a whole: Authors suggested that a seasonal influenza vaccination recruits few new T cells each time.

TCRdb recomputed calls from the RT-PCR reads with MiXCR, one row per CDR3 protein. The data contain roughly 290,000 distinct CDR3 sequences, roughly 22% of them singletons. V shed 4 bases and J shed 5 bases, with 11 bases lying between them. The CDR3 spans 13 residues. Germline CDR1 reads SEHNR; CDR2 reads FQNEAQ (reference sequence). The TCR originated in a man between 50 and 70 years old who received an inactivated influenza vaccine. The J gene is TRBJ1-1, the V gene TRBV7-9; tentative D call: TRBD1 (5 bases). Sequencing was performed on PBMCs from blood, taken about 20 months after vaccination. The CDR3 nucleotides read TGTGCCAGCAGCTCCCAGGGTACAACTGAAGCTTTCTTT. Its protein product is CASSSQGTTEAFF.